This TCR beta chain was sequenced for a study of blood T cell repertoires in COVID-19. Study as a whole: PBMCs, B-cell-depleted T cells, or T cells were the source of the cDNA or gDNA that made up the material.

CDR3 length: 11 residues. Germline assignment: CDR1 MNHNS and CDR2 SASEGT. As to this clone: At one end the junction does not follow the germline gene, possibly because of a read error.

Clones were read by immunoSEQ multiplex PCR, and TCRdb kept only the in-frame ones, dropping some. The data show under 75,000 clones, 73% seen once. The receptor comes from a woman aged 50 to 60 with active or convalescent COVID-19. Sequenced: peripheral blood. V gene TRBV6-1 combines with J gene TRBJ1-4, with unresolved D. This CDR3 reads CASSEGRQWYF. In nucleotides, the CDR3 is TGTGCCAGCAGTGAAGGGAGGCAGTGGTATTTT.